This entry lists 24 T cell receptor beta chains sequenced from one sample in a study of OX40 agonist ivuxolimab in advanced cancers. To prepare the library, the immunoSEQ multiplex PCR assay was applied. TCRdb took this table from immuneACCESS and kept in-frame rearrangements with V and J called. Such tables lack part of the clones; where checked against another copy, unresolved V genes explain under half of the gap, and the rest is unexplained. The sample data list tens of thousands of clones, and 75% to 90% of these were observed just once. The top ten clones comprise roughly 0.38% of the sample. The sample here was CD4+ or CD8+ T cells sorted from blood, taken in a trial of the OX40 agonist ivuxolimab. The source of these receptors is an adult with an advanced solid tumor such as melanoma, head and neck, liver or kidney cancer.

The chain links TRBV11-2 to TRBJ2-2, with TRBD2 identical over 13 bases. CDR1 and CDR2 (germline): SGHAT, FQNNGV. V gave up 5 bases and J gave up 6 bases; unmatched junction bases: 15. This CDR3 comprises 19 residues. Here the CDR3 DNA reads TGTGCCAGCAGCCCCACTAGCGGGAGGGCCCCCGGTATAGCCGGGGAGCTGTTTTTT. This sequence encodes CASSPTSGRAPGIAGELFF.

This sequence joins TRBV19 and TRBJ2-2; 12 nucleotides match TRBD1. The CDR3 is 14 amino acids. Germline V lookup: CDR1 LNHDA, CDR2 SQIVND (reference sequence). The ends lost 7 bases at V and 7 bases at J; junction bases unmatched: 4. The CDR3 sequence: CASTGTGGIGELFF. The CDR3 region has the DNA TGTGCCAGTACCGGGACAGGGGGCATCGGGGAGCTGTTTTTT.

The rearrangement joins TRBV6-1 to TRBJ1-4, with D hard to call. This CDR3 is built from 14 residues. From germline, CDR1 is MNHNS and CDR2 SASEGT. V was trimmed by 4 bases and J by 8 bases, leaving 14 bases between them. This CDR3 reads CASSVLIGVEKLFF. The CDR3 nucleotides are TGTGCCAGCAGTGTCCTGATTGGAGTCGAAAAACTGTTTTTT.

The chain links TRBV5-1 to TRBJ2-5; perhaps TRBD2 as D (6 bases). From germline, CDR1 is SGHRS and CDR2 YFSETQ. The CDR3 covers 14 residues. V lost 0 bases, J lost 1 base, and 7 bases lay in between. CDR3 loop: CASSLGSGQETQYF. The DNA for the CDR3 is TGCGCCAGCAGCTTGGGTAGCGGCCAAGAGACCCAGTACTTC.

The V and J genes are TRBV7-8 and TRBJ1-2, with D unresolved. V was shortened by 1 base and J by 4 bases, with 7 bases between the two germline ends. The CDR3 has 13 residues. Germline V gene lookup returns CDR1 SGHVS and CDR2 FQNEAQ. CDR3 amino acids: CASSLETTYGYTF. CDR3 DNA: TGTGCCAGCAGCTTAGAGACTACCTATGGCTACACCTTC.

This chain uses TRBV18 with TRBJ1-2, with a possible D match to TRBD1 (5 bases). Germline CDR1 reads KGHSH; CDR2 reads LQKENI. V was clipped by 0 bases and J by 0 bases, with 8 bases between them. The CDR3 length is 15 residues. The CDR3: CASSPPGTSNYGYTF. In DNA, the CDR3 is TGTGCCAGCTCACCACCAGGGACTTCTAACTATGGCTACACCTTC.

The V gene is TRBV2, the J gene TRBJ2-1; D uncertain. CDR3 length: 13 residues. CDR1 is SNHLY, CDR2 FYNNEI, per germline. Trimming took off 5 bases at V and 4 bases at J, with 9 bases between the two ends. The CDR3 protein is CASSLDTYNEQFF. CDR3 nucleotides: TGTGCCAGCAGTCTTGACACATACAATGAGCAGTTCTTC.

V is TRBV7-9 and J is TRBJ2-2, with 12 bases fitting TRBD2. CDR1 SEHNR and CDR2 FQNEAQ come from the germline V gene (reference sequence). The CDR3 consists of 17 residues. V lost 3 bases to trimming and J lost 5 bases; unmatched junction nucleotides: 7. Written as DNA, the CDR3 is TGTGCCAGCAGCTTCCGGACTAGCGGGGATAAGACCGGGGAGCTGTTTTTT. Translated, it gives CASSFRTSGDKTGELFF. The full variable domain, with the rest looked up from reference TRBV7-9 and TRBJ2-2, is DTGVSQNPRHKITKRGQNVTFRCDPISEHNRLYWYRQTLGQGPEFLTYFQNEAQLEKSRLLSDRFSAERPKGSFSTLEIQRTEQGDSAMYLCASSFRTSGDKTGELFFGEGSRLTVL.

This sequence joins TRBV11-3 and TRBJ2-1; D not resolved. This CDR3 is built from 14 residues. Germline V gene lookup returns CDR1 SGHNT and CDR2 YENEEA. V lost 5 bases and J lost 6, with 14 bases in between. The CDR3: CASSPYRMGNEQFF. The CDR3 nucleotides are TGTGCCAGCAGCCCATATAGGATGGGCAATGAGCAGTTCTTC.

V gene TRBV5-5 combines with J gene TRBJ1-4, with 10 bases matching TRBD1. Germline trimming cut 3 bases from V and 5 bases from J; bases unmatched to any gene: 7. CDR1 is SGHKS, CDR2 YYEKEE, per germline (reference sequence). The CDR3 has 16 amino acids. For the CDR3, the DNA is TGTGCCAGCAGCTCACGGACGGGACAGGGGAATGAAAAACTGTTTTTT. This gives the protein CASSSRTGQGNEKLFF.

The chain is built from TRBV18 and TRBJ2-7, with D possibly being TRBD1 or TRBD2 (5 bases each). The V gene's germline CDR1 is KGHSH and CDR2 LQKENI. The CDR3 runs to 16 residues. Trimming took off 2 bases at V and 0 bases at J, with 14 bases between the two ends. The CDR3 loop is CASSPRDGGSSYEQYF. In nucleotides, the CDR3 is TGTGCCAGCTCACCAAGGGACGGAGGCAGCTCCTACGAGCAGTACTTC.

The V call is TRBV7-2, the J call TRBJ2-1; D is perhaps TRBD1 (5 bases). Germline assignment: CDR1 SGHTA and CDR2 FQGNSA. V was trimmed by 2 bases and J by 3 bases, leaving 14 bases between them. The CDR3 is made up of 16 amino acids. This chain's CDR3 is CASSLSTGAHYNEQFF. CDR3 sequence (DNA): TGTGCCAGCAGCTTATCCACAGGAGCCCACTACAATGAGCAGTTCTTC.

The chain uses TRBV6-1 and TRBJ2-7; D gene uncertain. The CDR3 contains 13 residues. The germline V gene has CDR1 MNHNS and CDR2 SASEGT. V shed 6 bases and J shed 6 bases, with 15 bases lying between them. The CDR3 reads CASRWRPFPEQYF. CDR3 DNA: TGTGCCAGCAGGTGGCGGCCCTTCCCCGAGCAGTACTTC.

The genes are TRBV27 and TRBJ1-4; TRBD1 matches at 9 bases. CDR1 and CDR2 from the germline V gene are MNHEY and SMNVEV (reference sequence). The CDR3 spans 15 residues. Trimming at V came to 6 bases and at J to 4 bases, leaving 6 bases not matched to a gene. CDR3 nucleotide sequence: TGTGCCAGCAGAGCCGGGACAGGGATTAATGAAAAACTGTTTTTT. Its protein is CASRAGTGINEKLFF.

The chain uses TRBV19 and TRBJ2-6, with D uncertain. V lost 5 bases and J lost 0, with 8 bases in between. This CDR3 region has 15 residues. Germline V gene data show CDR1 as LNHDA and CDR2 as SQIVND (reference sequence). CDR3 coding DNA: TGTGCCAGTAGTCTAGGTCACTCTGGGGCCAACGTCCTGACTTTC. Protein: CASSLGHSGANVLTF.

The chain uses TRBV10-2 and TRBJ2-7, with 10 nucleotides matching TRBD2. The CDR3 loop spans 13 amino acids. V was pared by 8 bases and J by 2 bases, with 3 bases of the junction left unmatched. Germline lookup yields CDR1 WSHSY and CDR2 SAAADI. In DNA form, the CDR3 reads TGCGCCAGCCTAGCGGGAGCCCCCTACGAGCAGTACTTC. Its protein is CASLAGAPYEQYF.

The chain uses TRBV27 and TRBJ2-2; TRBD2 matches 8 bases. The CDR3 consists of 15 residues. Germline CDR1 is MNHEY and CDR2 is SMNVEV (reference sequence). After removal of 6 bases from V and 5 bases from J, the junction contained 8 bases not matched to a gene. The CDR3 loop reads CASRPGTRGTGELFF. The CDR3 DNA is TGTGCCAGCAGGCCCGGGACTAGAGGGACCGGGGAGCTGTTTTTT.

This chain connects TRBV7-9 to TRBJ2-7; 7 nucleotides match TRBD1. CDR3 length: 17 residues. Looked up from germline, CDR1 is SEHNR and CDR2 is FQNEAQ (reference sequence). V shed 4 bases, J shed 3 bases, and the junction held 15 bases outside the gene matches. The CDR3, as DNA: TGTGCCAGCAGCTCACGCTTAGTCCGGCGGACAGGCTACGAGCAGTACTTC. Residues: CASSSRLVRRTGYEQYF.

J is TRBJ2-2 and V is TRBV19, with 11 positions matching TRBD1. This CDR3 is 16 amino acids long. V was clipped by 7 bases and J by 3 bases; unmatched bases: 7. CDR1 LNHDA and CDR2 SQIVND come from the germline V gene (reference sequence). The CDR3 sequence is CASTRGQGADTGELFF. In DNA, the CDR3 is TGTGCCAGTACCCGTGGACAGGGGGCAGACACCGGGGAGCTGTTTTTT. Using reference TRBV19 and TRBJ2-2 for the parts outside the CDR3, the full variable domain is DGGITQSPKYLFRKEGQNVTLSCEQNLNHDAMYWYRQDPGQGLRLIYYSQIVNDFQKGDIAEGYSVSREKKESFPLTVTSAQKNPTAFYLCASTRGQGADTGELFFGEGSRLTVL.

With regard to this clone: Other nucleotide sequences in the sample specify the same CDR3. In nucleotides, the CDR3 is TGTGCCAGCTCACCAGGACAGAACTATGGCTACACCTTC. This sequence encodes CASSPGQNYGYTF. The rearrangement joins TRBV18 to TRBJ1-2; maybe TRBD1 (6 bases). Germline values: CDR1 KGHSH, CDR2 LQKENI. V was trimmed by 2 bases and J by 2 bases, leaving 6 bases between them. The CDR3 consists of 13 residues.

The V gene is TRBV5-1, the J gene TRBJ1-2; D may be TRBD1 (5 bases). The CDR3 consists of 14 residues. Germline values: CDR1 SGHRS, CDR2 YFSETQ. V lost 0 bases to trimming and J lost 4 bases, with 10 bases between them. In DNA, the CDR3 is TGCGCCAGCAGCTTGGCCCAGGGCGTCTATGGCTACACCTTC. Its protein is CASSLAQGVYGYTF. The entire variable domain, with the rest obtained from reference TRBV5-1 and TRBJ1-2, is as follows: KAGVTQTPRYLIKTRGQQVTLSCSPISGHRSVSWYQQTPGQGLQFLFEYFSETQRNKGNFPGRFSGRQFSNSRSEMNVSTLELGDSALYLCASSLAQGVYGYTFGSGTRLTVV.

The genes are TRBV19 and TRBJ2-2; 15 nucleotides agree with TRBD2. V gave up 5 bases and J gave up 4 bases; unmatched junction bases: 2. From germline, CDR1 is LNHDA and CDR2 SQIVND (reference sequence). This CDR3 contains 16 residues. Written as DNA, the CDR3 is TGTGCCAGTAGTCCGGGACTAGCGGGAGGCACCGGGGAGCTGTTTTTT. This translates into CASSPGLAGGTGELFF.

This chain joins TRBV27 and TRBJ2-3, with 7 bases lining up with TRBD2. The CDR3 has 15 amino acids. CDR1 is MNHEY, CDR2 SMNVEV, per germline (reference sequence). Trimming took 3 bases from V and 5 from J; bases not matched to a gene: 8. The CDR3 here is CASSFDTGGGDTQYF. CDR3 bases: TGTGCCAGCAGTTTCGACACGGGAGGAGGAGATACGCAGTATTTT.

The chain combines TRBV7-2 with TRBJ1-2; D is perhaps TRBD1 (5 bases). The CDR3 has 14 amino acids. Germline assignment: CDR1 SGHTA and CDR2 FQGNSA. V lost 3 bases and J lost 0, with 8 bases in between. CDR3 sequence (DNA): TGTGCCAGCAGCTTGGCAGGGTCTAACTATGGCTACACCTTC. This gives the protein CASSLAGSNYGYTF.